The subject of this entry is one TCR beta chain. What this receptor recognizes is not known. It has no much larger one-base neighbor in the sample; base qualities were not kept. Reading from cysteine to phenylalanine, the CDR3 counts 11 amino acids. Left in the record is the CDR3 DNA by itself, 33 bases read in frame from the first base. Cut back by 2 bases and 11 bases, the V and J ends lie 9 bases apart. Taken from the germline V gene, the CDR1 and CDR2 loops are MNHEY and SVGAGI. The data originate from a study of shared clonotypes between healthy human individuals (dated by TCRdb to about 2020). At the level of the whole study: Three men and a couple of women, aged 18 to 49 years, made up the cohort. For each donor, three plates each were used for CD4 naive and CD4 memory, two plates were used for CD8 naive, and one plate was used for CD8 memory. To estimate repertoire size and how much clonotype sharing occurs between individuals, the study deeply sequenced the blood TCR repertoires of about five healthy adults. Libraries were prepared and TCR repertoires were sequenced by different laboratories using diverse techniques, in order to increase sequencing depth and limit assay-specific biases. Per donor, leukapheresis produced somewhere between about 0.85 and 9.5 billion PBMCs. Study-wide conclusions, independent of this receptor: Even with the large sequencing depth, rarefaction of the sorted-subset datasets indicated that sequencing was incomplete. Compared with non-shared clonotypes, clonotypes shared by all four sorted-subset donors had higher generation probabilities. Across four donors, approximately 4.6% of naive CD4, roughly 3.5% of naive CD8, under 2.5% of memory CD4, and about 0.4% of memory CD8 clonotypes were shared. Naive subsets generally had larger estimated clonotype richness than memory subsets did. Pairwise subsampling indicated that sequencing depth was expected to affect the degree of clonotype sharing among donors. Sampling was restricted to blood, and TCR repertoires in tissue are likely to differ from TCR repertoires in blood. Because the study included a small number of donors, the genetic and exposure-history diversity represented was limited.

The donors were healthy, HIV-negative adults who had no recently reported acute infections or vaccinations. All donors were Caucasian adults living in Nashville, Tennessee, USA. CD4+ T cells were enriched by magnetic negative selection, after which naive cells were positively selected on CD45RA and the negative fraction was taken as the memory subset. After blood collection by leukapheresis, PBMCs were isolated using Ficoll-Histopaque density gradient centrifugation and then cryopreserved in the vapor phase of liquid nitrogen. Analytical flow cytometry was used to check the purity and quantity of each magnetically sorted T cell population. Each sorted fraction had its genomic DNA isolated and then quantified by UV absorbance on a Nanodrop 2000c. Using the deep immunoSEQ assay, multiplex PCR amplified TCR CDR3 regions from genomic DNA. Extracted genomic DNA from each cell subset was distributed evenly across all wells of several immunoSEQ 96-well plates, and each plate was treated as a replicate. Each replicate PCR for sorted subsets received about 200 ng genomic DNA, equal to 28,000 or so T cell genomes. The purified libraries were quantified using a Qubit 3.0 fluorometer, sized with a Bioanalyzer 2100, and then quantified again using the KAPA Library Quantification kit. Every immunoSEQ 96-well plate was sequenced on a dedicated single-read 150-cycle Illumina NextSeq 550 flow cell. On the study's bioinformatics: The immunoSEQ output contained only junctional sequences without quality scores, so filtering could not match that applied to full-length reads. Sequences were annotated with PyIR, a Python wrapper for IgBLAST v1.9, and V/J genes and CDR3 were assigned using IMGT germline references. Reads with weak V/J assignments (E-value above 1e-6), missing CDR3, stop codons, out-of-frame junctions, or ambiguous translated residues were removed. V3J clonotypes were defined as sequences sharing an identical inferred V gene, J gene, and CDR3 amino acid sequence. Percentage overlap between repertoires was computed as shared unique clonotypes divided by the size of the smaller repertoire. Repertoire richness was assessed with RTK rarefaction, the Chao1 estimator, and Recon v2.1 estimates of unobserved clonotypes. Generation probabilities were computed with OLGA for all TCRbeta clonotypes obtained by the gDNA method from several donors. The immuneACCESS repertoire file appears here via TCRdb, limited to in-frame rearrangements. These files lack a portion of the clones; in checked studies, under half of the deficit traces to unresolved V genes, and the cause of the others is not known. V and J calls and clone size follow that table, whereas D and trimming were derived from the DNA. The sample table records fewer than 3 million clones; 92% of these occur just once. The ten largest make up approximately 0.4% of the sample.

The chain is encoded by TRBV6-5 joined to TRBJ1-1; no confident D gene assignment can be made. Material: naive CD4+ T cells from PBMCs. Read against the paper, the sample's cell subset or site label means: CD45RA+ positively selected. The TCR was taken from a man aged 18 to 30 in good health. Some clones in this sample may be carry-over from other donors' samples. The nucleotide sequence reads TGTGCCAGCAGTTACAACAGCTATGCTTTCTTT. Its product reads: CASSYNSYAFF.